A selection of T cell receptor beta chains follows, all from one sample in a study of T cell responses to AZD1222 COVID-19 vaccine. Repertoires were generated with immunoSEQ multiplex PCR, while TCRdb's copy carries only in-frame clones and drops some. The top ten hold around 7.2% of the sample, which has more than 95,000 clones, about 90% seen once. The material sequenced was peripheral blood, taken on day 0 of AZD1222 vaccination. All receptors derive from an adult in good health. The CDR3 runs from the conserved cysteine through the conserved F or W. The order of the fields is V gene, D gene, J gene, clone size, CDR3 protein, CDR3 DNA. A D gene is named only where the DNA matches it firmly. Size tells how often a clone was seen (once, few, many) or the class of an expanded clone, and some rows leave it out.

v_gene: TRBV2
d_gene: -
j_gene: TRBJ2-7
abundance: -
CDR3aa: CASIPRAFKLYF
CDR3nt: TGTGCCAGCATCCCTAGGGCCTTTAAGCTGTACTTC

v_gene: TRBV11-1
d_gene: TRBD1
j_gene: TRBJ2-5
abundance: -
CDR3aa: CASSFGTGYQETQYF
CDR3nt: TGTGCCAGCAGCTTCGGGACAGGGTACCAAGAGACCCAGTACTTC

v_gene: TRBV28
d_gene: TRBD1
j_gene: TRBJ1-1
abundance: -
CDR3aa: CATQSGDREAFF
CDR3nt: TGTGCCACCCAATCCGGGGACAGAGAAGCTTTCTTT

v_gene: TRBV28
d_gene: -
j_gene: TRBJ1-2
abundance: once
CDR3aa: CASSLGAAYGYTF
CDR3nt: TGTGCCAGCAGTCTAGGGGCAGCGTATGGCTACACCTTC

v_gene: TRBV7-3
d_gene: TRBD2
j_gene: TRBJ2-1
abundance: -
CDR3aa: CASSALAGGRNEQFF
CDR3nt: TGTGCCAGCAGCGCCCTAGCGGGGGGCCGCAATGAGCAGTTCTTC

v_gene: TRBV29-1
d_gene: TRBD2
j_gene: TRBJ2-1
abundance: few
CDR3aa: CSGFPSGVYNEQFF
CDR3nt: TGCAGCGGGTTCCCTAGCGGGGTATACAATGAGCAGTTCTTC

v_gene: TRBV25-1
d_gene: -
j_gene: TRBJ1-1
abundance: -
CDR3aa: CASSLTGFTEAFF
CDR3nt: TGTGCCAGCAGTTTAACAGGATTCACTGAAGCTTTCTTT

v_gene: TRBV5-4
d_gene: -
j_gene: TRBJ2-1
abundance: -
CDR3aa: CASSLDTGMGNEQFF
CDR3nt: TGTGCCAGCAGCTTGGATACGGGGATGGGCAATGAGCAGTTCTTC

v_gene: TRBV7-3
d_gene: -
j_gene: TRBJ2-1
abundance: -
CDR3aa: CASSLFARGLLGYNEQFF
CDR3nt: TGTGCCAGCAGCTTATTCGCGCGGGGGCTTCTGGGGTACAATGAGCAGTTCTTC

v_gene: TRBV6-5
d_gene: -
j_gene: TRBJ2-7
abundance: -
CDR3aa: CASSTLGRGYEQYF
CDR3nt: TGTGCCAGCAGTACCCTGGGTCGGGGCTACGAGCAGTACTTC

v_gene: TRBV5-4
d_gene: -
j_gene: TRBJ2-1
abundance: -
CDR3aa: CASTPDPDSSYNEQFF
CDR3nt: TGTGCCAGCACCCCCGACCCGGACAGCTCCTACAATGAGCAGTTCTTC

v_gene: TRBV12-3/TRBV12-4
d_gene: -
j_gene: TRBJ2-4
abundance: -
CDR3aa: CASGRFEDIQYF
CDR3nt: TGTGCCAGCGGGCGATTCGAGGACATTCAGTACTTC

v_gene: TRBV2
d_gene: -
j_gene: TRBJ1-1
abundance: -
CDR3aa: CASSEKRAMAEAFF
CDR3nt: TGTGCCAGCAGTGAAAAGAGGGCGATGGCTGAAGCTTTCTTT